The clone carrying this T cell receptor (beta chain) was counted a few times. The sample originates from a study of blood T cell repertoires in COVID-19. Study information: Sites across the United States, Italy and Spain contributed samples from acute and convalescent COVID-19. T cells, B-cell-depleted T cells, or PBMCs supplied cDNA or gDNA.

Data came from immunoSEQ multiplex PCR; TCRdb stores just in-frame clones and leaves some out. The sample includes roughly 110,000 clones, about 79% seen only once; the top ten take 6.2%. Trimming at V came to 0 bases and at J to 1 base, leaving 5 bases not matched to a gene. This CDR3 spans 17 amino acids. Germline V gene lookup returns CDR1 MNHEY and CDR2 SVGEGT. The rearrangement joins TRBV6-2 or TRBV6-3 to TRBJ2-5; 10 nucleotides agree with TRBD2. The sample was peripheral blood. The source is an older man with COVID-19, enrolled during active disease. The CDR3 DNA reads TGTGCCAGCAGTTACTCGCAGGGACTAGCGACCCAAGAGACCCAGTACTTC. As protein: CASSYSQGLATQETQYF.